A selection of T cell receptor beta chains follows, all from one sample in a study of blood T cell repertoires in COVID-19. Some clones are missing from TCRdb's copy, which holds only in-frame ones; the method was immunoSEQ multiplex PCR. The sample shows about 150,000 clones, roughly 88% of them seen only once. The sample comprised PBMCs or T cells enriched from blood (not recorded which). The receptors stem from a man aged 50-60 years who had recovered from COVID-19. CDR3s include the opening cysteine and the closing phenylalanine or tryptophan.

TRBJ2-4	TRBV29-1	CSVEGERGGDLAKNIQYF
TRBJ1-2	TRBV27	CASTGTGAQYTF
TRBJ2-3	TRBV24-1	CATSETSGRTDTQYF
TRBJ2-1	TRBV7-6	CASARRNEQFF
TRBJ1-4	TRBV5-1	CASSPGQPNEKLFF
TRBJ2-1	TRBV5-3	CARSLVTSGSEGEQFF
TRBJ2-2	TRBV7-6	CASSPSRLLAGGNTGELFF
TRBJ2-5	TRBV12-3/TRBV12-4	CASRRDSQETQYF
TRBJ2-7	TRBV6-6	CASSSGLNEQYF
TRBJ1-6	TRBV7-8	CASSLSETGLGSPLHF
TRBJ2-5	TRBV9	CASSVWTGLQETQYF
TRBJ1-4	TRBV28	CASSFWDISTNEKLFF
TRBJ2-1	TRBV10-3	CATTRELAGLNEQFF
TRBJ2-4	TRBV6-1	CASSEERLSQGGKNIQYF
TRBJ2-1	TRBV15	CATGSGGAYNEQFF
TRBJ1-2	TRBV30	CAWRTGYYGYTF
TRBJ1-6	TRBV5-1	CASTSAQGGNSPLHF
TRBJ2-3	TRBV7-2	CASSFRGDSYTDTQYF
TRBJ1-2	TRBV7-3	CASSPTGGSIFYGYTF
TRBJ2-3	TRBV7-9	CASSLVSSGRGTQYF
TRBJ1-1	TRBV29-1	CSGADRENTEAFF
TRBJ2-7	TRBV16	CASSQLTYEQYF
TRBJ2-5	TRBV5-1	CASSGGESKGETQYF
TRBJ2-2	TRBV7-2	CASSSKPTLGTNTGELFF
TRBJ1-6	TRBV12-5	CASGYLIGDTSSYNSPLHF
TRBJ1-1	TRBV5-1	CASSPGQGNEAFF
TRBJ1-1	TRBV28	CASSHPEGQVAFF
TRBJ1-3	TRBV4-3	CASGPGQSSGNTIYF
TRBJ2-3	TRBV19	CASRVQGARTDTQYF
TRBJ2-5	TRBV7-2	CASSPRTGSETQYF
TRBJ1-5	TRBV6-6	CASTVSRNQPQHF
TRBJ1-5	TRBV28	CASTNVGGLHQPQHF
TRBJ1-1	TRBV14	CASSYRQGSMNTEAFF
TRBJ2-3	TRBV2	CASSAGFSTDTQYF
TRBJ1-2	TRBV6-5	CASSPLGENGYTF
TRBJ1-3	TRBV28	CASSFSRAGSAGNTIYF
TRBJ1-2	TRBV7-2	CASSLTPPVRGNLYGYTF
TRBJ2-3	TRBV11-3	CASSLDSSQKITDTQYF
TRBJ1-4	TRBV5-1	CASSLQQGGFGEKLFF
TRBJ2-7	TRBV19	CASSPTSGRLTYEQYF
TRBJ2-7	TRBV28	CASSPGQGATFSYEQYF
TRBJ2-2	TRBV4-1	CASSRTSGNTGELFF
TRBJ2-5	TRBV28	CASSLWKLAGGVETQYF
TRBJ2-3	TRBV18	CASSPGGSTDTQYF
TRBJ2-1	TRBV7-9	CASSRTGGYNEQFF
TRBJ1-1	TRBV6-2/TRBV6-3	CASSIQLNTEAFF
TRBJ2-7	TRBV2	CAGTGTSGISEQYF
TRBJ2-5	TRBV5-1	CASSGGQGSFEETQYF
TRBJ2-4	TRBV7-9	CASSLEVVTGTRKNIQYF
TRBJ2-1	TRBV7-9	CACPGRSYNEQFF
TRBJ2-1	TRBV18	CASSPRTDLYNEQFF